A single sample is the source of the 8 T cell receptor beta chains below, sequenced in a study of early T cells in non-severe SARS-CoV-2 infection. Via MiXCR, TCRdb re-called the 5' RACE reads, giving one row per CDR3 protein. The sample yields about 70,000 distinct CDR3 sequences, roughly 14% seen once. Specimen: whole blood, collected at baseline. The receptors stem from an adult who was a healthcare worker with PCR-confirmed SARS-CoV-2 infection or an uninfected control (not recorded which).

This clonotype came up a few times. The genes are TRBV28 and TRBJ2-7, with D unresolved. The CDR3 spans 13 residues. The V end was cut by 6 bases, the J end by 2 bases, with 11 bases between. Germline V gene lookup returns CDR1 MDHEN and CDR2 SYDVKM. For the CDR3, the DNA is TGTGCCAGCAGAGGAAGTGAAACCTACGAGCAGTACTTC. This sequence encodes CASRGSETYEQYF.

The gene calls are TRBV18 and TRBJ1-1, with D hard to call. V was shortened by 3 bases and J by 1 base, with 9 bases between the two germline ends. This CDR3 has 14 residues. Per germline, CDR1 KGHSH and CDR2 LQKENI. CDR3 bases: TGTGCCAGCTCACCCCCTAGTCCGAACACTGAAGCTTTCTTT. This codes for CASSPPSPNTEAFF.

The V gene is TRBV4-2, the J gene TRBJ1-1; 7 nucleotides agree with TRBD1. Germline V CDR1 and CDR2: LGHNA, YNFKEQ. V shed 0 bases, J shed 4 bases, and the junction held 5 bases outside the gene matches. The CDR3 runs to 15 residues. CDR3 DNA: TGTGCCAGCAGCCAAGATCAGGGGGGTGTCACTGAAGCTTTCTTT. The encoded protein is CASSQDQGGVTEAFF.

This clonotype has at least ten counts. V usage is TRBV12-5 and J usage is TRBJ1-2; 8 bases map to TRBD1. The CDR3 has 13 amino acids. Germline V gene data show CDR1 as LGHNT and CDR2 as FRNRAP. V lost 6 bases, J lost 7 bases, and 7 bases stayed unmatched. Written as DNA, the CDR3 is TGTGCTAGTGGGACAGGGGAGCCTGGTGGCTACACCTTC. Protein: CASGTGEPGGYTF.

The gene calls are TRBV2 and TRBJ2-1, with 8 bases matching TRBD1. Germline CDR1 SNHLY, CDR2 FYNNEI. This CDR3 has 12 amino acids. The DNA of the CDR3 is TGTGTCGGACAGGGCCCAGGCGATGAGCAGTTCTTC. It codes for CVGQGPGDEQFF.

The rearrangement joins TRBV28 to TRBJ1-2, with no clear D. Germline CDR1 and CDR2: MDHEN and SYDVKM. Deletions cut 6 bases from V and 6 bases from J, with 14 bases between. The length of the CDR3 is 13 residues. DNA for the CDR3: TGTGCCAGCAGCCAGGTGGTTTACGATGGCTACACCTTC. Its translation: CASSQVVYDGYTF.

This chain links TRBV5-1 with TRBJ2-3, with TRBD2 identical over 8 bases. The germline CDR1 and CDR2 sequences are SGHRS and YFSETQ. The trim removed 3 bases at V and 1 base at J, leaving 7 bases unmatched. The CDR3 loop spans 16 amino acids. The CDR3: CASSYAGGHGTDTQYF. The CDR3 DNA follows: TGCGCCAGCAGCTACGCGGGAGGCCATGGCACAGATACGCAGTATTTT.

The V call is TRBV29-1, the J call TRBJ2-7; D unresolved. Germline V gene sequence: CDR1 SQVTM, CDR2 ANQGSEA. V gave up 4 bases and J gave up 2 bases, with 9 bases separating them. The CDR3 sequence is 12 residues long. The CDR3 nucleotides read TGCAGCGTTGCGTACGAGACCTACGAGCAGTACTTC. It translates to CSVAYETYEQYF.